This T cell receptor beta chain stems from a study of siplizumab effects on memory and regulatory T cells. Study conclusions and caveats: Proliferating siplizumab-cultured Tregs lacked confirmed suppressive function. Memory cells seemed less diverse than naive T cells, which seemed major alloresponse contributors. Siplizumab led to significantly less abundant alloreactive sequences that could be traced back to unstimulated CD4+ memory cells.

Per sample, some 10^5 TCR templates were assayed. This table comes from immunoSEQ multiplex PCR, and its TCRdb copy is limited to in-frame clones, with some not included. The sample yields 50,000 or so clones, 80% to 95% seen once. CDR1 is MGHRA and CDR2 is YSYEKL in the germline V gene. Losses at the gene ends were 4 bases for V and 4 bases for J; bases not matched to a gene: 2. The CDR3 spans 15 residues. This clone appeared once. Its antigen is as yet unknown. Sequenced sample: CD8+ T cells sorted from blood. The receptor was isolated from a human donor in good health. This chain joins TRBV4-1 and TRBJ2-5, with 14 bases aligning to TRBD2. The CDR3: CASSLGLAGGETQYF. CDR3 DNA sequence: TGCGCCAGCAGCCTAGGACTAGCGGGAGGAGAGACCCAGTACTTC.